This is a list of T cell receptor beta chains from one sample in a study of human T cells and chemical hapten exposure. From the RACE reads, TCRdb called clonotypes with MiXCR, one entry per CDR3 protein. Of about 90,000 distinct CDR3 sequences listed, roughly 10% are singletons. This material consisted of whole blood, taken in connection with sensitization to the hapten diphenylcyclopropenone (DPC). These receptors all come from a man aged 35-49 years with alopecia areata. Some clones in this sample may be carry-over from other donors' samples. The conserved cysteine and the conserved F or W are not part of the CDR3 here. A D gene is named only where the DNA matches it firmly. Clone size is stated in some rows and not others, as once, few, many or a class when expanded.

clone_size | j_call | d_call | v_call | cdr3_aa
few | TRBJ1-6 | - | TRBV6-2/TRBV6-3 | ASSWTSNSPLH
few | TRBJ2-7 | - | TRBV7-2 | ASTQFQVAEQY
few | TRBJ2-7 | TRBD1 | TRBV28 | ASSPGQGFYEQY
many | TRBJ2-7 | - | TRBV20-1 | SASSPAFEQY
few | TRBJ1-5 | - | TRBV27 | ASSGGTGSNQPQH
- | TRBJ1-5 | - | TRBV30 | AWSVPLGIHQPQH
- | TRBJ2-1 | TRBD2 | TRBV3-1 | ASTPFLTSGDNEQF
many | TRBJ1-5 | TRBD1 | TRBV28 | ASSLYRGDHSNQPQH
- | TRBJ2-1 | - | TRBV24-1 | ATGPAANEQF
many | TRBJ1-1 | - | TRBV6-5 | ASSTDSWNTEAF
many | TRBJ1-1 | - | TRBV20-1 | SADTYSSGREGEAF
- | TRBJ1-1 | TRBD1 | TRBV12-3/TRBV12-4 | ASRNYRMGQGAQQPF
few | TRBJ1-1 | - | TRBV4-3 | ASSQDREVGQAF
- | TRBJ2-5 | - | TRBV28 | ASSSLDTVQETQY
few | TRBJ2-7 | TRBD1 | TRBV29-1 | SVVRDRSSYEQY
few | TRBJ2-7 | TRBD2 | TRBV28 | ASSLSGGPGHEQY
many | TRBJ1-1 | - | TRBV7-2 | ASSLTAARTEAF
many | TRBJ2-5 | - | TRBV5-4 | ASSLGLALETQY
- | TRBJ2-3 | - | TRBV6-5 | ASSYAGTDTQY
many | TRBJ1-2 | - | TRBV5-1 | ASSPDSELAGYT
- | TRBJ2-3 | - | TRBV30 | AWSSGAGGSTDTQY
- | TRBJ2-1 | - | TRBV6-2/TRBV6-3 | ASSNPGGTPLDEQF
- | TRBJ1-5 | - | TRBV9 | ASSPSGLNQPQH
few | TRBJ1-5 | - | TRBV20-1 | SARDSRDGFAPQH
- | TRBJ2-3 | TRBD2 | TRBV14 | ASSLSTSGTYSTDTQY
many | TRBJ1-5 | - | TRBV2 | ASRERVIDQPQH
- | TRBJ2-5 | TRBD1 | TRBV19 | ASSIGTGDKETQY
few | TRBJ2-3 | - | TRBV20-1 | SAGPGSSTDTQY
few | TRBJ2-7 | TRBD2 | TRBV6-5 | ASSIAGGQSYEQY
many | TRBJ1-5 | TRBD1 | TRBV2 | ASRPGQGESKPQH
many | TRBJ2-5 | TRBD2 | TRBV9 | ASSVGGTSGQETQY
many | TRBJ1-5 | - | TRBV6-5 | ASSSSSTGTNQPQH
many | TRBJ2-3 | TRBD2 | TRBV5-1 | ASCSGSSTDTQY
few | TRBJ2-1 | TRBD2 | TRBV11-3 | ASSSPDFAGDNEQF
many | TRBJ2-2 | - | TRBV29-1 | SVDTVAGTGELF
- | TRBJ1-4 | - | TRBV28 | ASSLFGITGKGEKLF
few | TRBJ1-6 | - | TRBV10-3 | AISESGGGSYNSPLH
few | TRBJ2-3 | TRBD2 | TRBV7-2 | ASSITSEGADTQY
few | TRBJ2-7 | TRBD2 | TRBV6-5 | ASRRGTSGSYEQY
few | TRBJ2-7 | - | TRBV12-3/TRBV12-4 | ASTDLGQGGILYEQY
few | TRBJ2-2 | - | TRBV15 | ATSRGTKANTGELF
once | TRBJ2-7 | TRBD1 | TRBV7-2 | ASSLVLPTAQGSRTPYEQY
few | TRBJ2-1 | TRBD2 | TRBV7-2 | ASSPRPATGRGVIDEQF
few | TRBJ2-7 | - | TRBV5-4 | ASSQSDSSYEQY
- | TRBJ2-1 | - | TRBV12-3/TRBV12-4 | ASSSDRRSYNEQF
many | TRBJ1-2 | TRBD1 | TRBV10-3 | AISEQLQGNYGYT
many | TRBJ1-1 | TRBD1 | TRBV12-3/TRBV12-4 | ASSGTGLGEAF
many | TRBJ2-2 | - | TRBV13 | ASSLVQGNTGELF
- | TRBJ1-1 | TRBD1 | TRBV19 | ASSIYQGATEAF
few | TRBJ2-1 | TRBD2 | TRBV28 | ASSSLGTSGSNEQF
many | TRBJ2-2 | TRBD1 | TRBV19 | ASSSQGAGTGELF
- | TRBJ2-3 | - | TRBV4-2 | ASSQEVVDTQY
- | TRBJ2-4 | - | TRBV5-6 | ASSRADIQY
few | TRBJ2-3 | TRBD1 | TRBV28 | ASTNLQGADTQY
few | TRBJ1-4 | TRBD1 | TRBV6-5 | ASRKTGAREKLF
few | TRBJ2-7 | - | TRBV19 | ASSIVASYEQY
- | TRBJ2-2 | - | TRBV18 | ASSPNRINTGELF
- | TRBJ2-7 | - | TRBV7-9 | ASSLASGPYEQY
few | TRBJ1-2 | TRBD1 | TRBV25-1 | ASSDRDRAYGYT
- | TRBJ2-7 | TRBD2 | TRBV7-2 | ASSPGTNPWYEQY